The 30 T cell receptor beta chains below come from one sample, sequenced in a study of cytomegalovirus exposure and HLA in healthy donors. Using immunoSEQ multiplex PCR, the repertoire was profiled, and TCRdb retains in-frame clones only, with some absent. This table has 130,000 to 150,000 clones, 75% to 90% appearing once. Sequencing used PBMCs. These receptors all come from a woman aged 18-29 years in good health and CMV-seropositive.

In its sample, this clone was seen many times. This sequence joins TRBV7-8 and TRBJ1-2, with unresolved D. The V and J ends lost 4 bases and 6 bases respectively, with 9 bases between them. The germline CDR1 and CDR2 sequences are SGHVS and FQNEAQ. The CDR3 sequence is 12 residues long. The chain's CDR3 is CASSSGKDGYTF. The CDR3, as DNA: TGTGCCAGCAGCTCCGGGAAGGATGGCTACACCTTC.

The chain has TRBV5-4 and TRBJ1-2; 8 nucleotides line up with TRBD1. The length of the CDR3 is 16 residues. V trimming: 1 base; J trimming: 1 base; junction bases outside the gene matches: 6. CDR1 and CDR2 (germline): SGHNT, YYREEE (reference sequence). Written as DNA, the CDR3 is TGTGCCAGCAGCTTGACCGGACAGGGTGGTAACTATGGCTACACCTTC. It specifies CASSLTGQGGNYGYTF.

This clone was observed a few times. The V gene is TRBV4-1, the J gene TRBJ1-2; 9 bases agree with TRBD1. The CDR3 spans 15 residues. Germline trimming cut 5 bases from V and 6 bases from J; bases unmatched to any gene: 10. The germline V gene has CDR1 MGHRA and CDR2 YSYEKL. This CDR3 is CASSSSPGQGNGYTF. The CDR3 region has the DNA TGCGCCAGCAGCTCCTCTCCGGGACAGGGAAATGGCTACACCTTC.

This chain's CDR3 is CASSVAEATANYGYTF. The CDR3 coding sequence is TGTGCCAGCAGCGTAGCTGAGGCCACTGCTAACTATGGCTACACCTTC. V gene TRBV9 combines with J gene TRBJ1-2, with unresolved D. The V end was cut by 0 bases, the J end by 0 bases, with 12 bases between. From germline, CDR1 is SGDLS and CDR2 YYNGEE. The CDR3 is made up of 16 amino acids.

The rearrangement joins TRBV25-1 to TRBJ2-1, with 8 bases lining up with TRBD1. Unmatched junction bases numbered 7, after V lost 3 bases and J lost 0 bases. The CDR3 length is 17 residues. Germline V lookup: CDR1 MGHDK, CDR2 SYGVNS. CDR3 DNA sequence: TGTGCCAGCAGTGACCTACCGGACAGGGCCTCCTACAATGAGCAGTTCTTC. Amino acid sequence: CASSDLPDRASYNEQFF.

The chain has TRBV5-1 and TRBJ2-3; TRBD2 agrees at 9 bases. The V gene's germline CDR1 is SGHRS and CDR2 YFSETQ. This CDR3 is built from 16 residues. V shed 0 bases, J shed 1 base, and the junction held 3 bases outside the gene matches. The CDR3 sequence is CASSLVAGGRTDTQYF. The CDR3 DNA follows: TGCGCCAGCAGCTTGGTCGCGGGGGGGCGCACAGATACGCAGTATTTT.

The chain is built from TRBV7-2 and TRBJ2-5; maybe TRBD2 (5 bases). Germline assignment: CDR1 SGHTA and CDR2 FQGNSA. The CDR3 length is 13 residues. V was clipped by 3 bases and J by 11 bases, with 16 bases between them. The CDR3 loop is CASSLGILDSQYF. The CDR3 nucleotides are TGTGCCAGCAGCTTGGGGATTCTGGACTCGCAGTACTTC.

The J gene is TRBJ1-3, the V gene TRBV28; a weak D match, TRBD1 (6 bases). This CDR3 contains 15 residues. Trimming took off 8 bases at V and 4 bases at J, with 18 bases between the two ends. Germline V gives CDR1 MDHEN, CDR2 SYDVKM. CDR3: CASAQGGASGNTIYF. In DNA form, the CDR3 reads TGTGCCAGCGCGCAAGGGGGGGCGTCCGGAAACACCATATATTTT.

This clone was seen a few times. The V and J genes are TRBV5-4 and TRBJ1-5; 7 positions match TRBD1. The CDR3 contains 14 residues. The V gene's germline CDR1 is SGHNT and CDR2 YYREEE (reference sequence). Trimming at V came to 4 bases and at J to 2 bases, leaving 3 bases not matched to a gene. CDR3 DNA sequence: TGTGCCAGCAGCGCAGGGACAGGCAATCAGCCCCAGCATTTT. This translates into CASSAGTGNQPQHF.

This clone was seen a handful of times. The genes are TRBV30 and TRBJ1-2; D is perhaps TRBD1 (6 bases). The germline V gene encodes CDR1 GTSNPN and CDR2 SVGIG (reference sequence). CDR3 length: 13 amino acids. The ends were cut back, 3 bases at V and 6 bases at J, with 14 bases in the middle. Here the CDR3 reads CAWRTRDTHGYTF. The CDR3 nucleotides read TGTGCCTGGAGGACAAGGGACACCCATGGCTACACCTTC.

The chain links TRBV27 to TRBJ1-2; weak D call: TRBD1 (6 bases). V gave up 4 bases and J gave up 4 bases, with 7 bases separating them. Germline CDR1 is MNHEY and CDR2 is SMNVEV (reference sequence). CDR3 length: 12 amino acids. The CDR3 DNA reads as TGTGCCAGCAGTTCGACAGGCTATGGCTACACCTTC. It translates to CASSSTGYGYTF.

The V and J genes are TRBV2 and TRBJ1-1; unclear D gene. Germline V gene lookup returns CDR1 SNHLY and CDR2 FYNNEI. The V end lost 7 bases, the J end lost 0 bases, and 9 bases lay between the germline ends. The CDR3 is 13 amino acids. CDR3 sequence (DNA): TGTGCCAGCAAATTCGGGATGAACACTGAAGCTTTCTTT. It specifies CASKFGMNTEAFF.

V gene TRBV6-5 combines with J gene TRBJ1-1; weak D call: TRBD1 (5 bases). The CDR3 runs 15 residues. Germline lookup yields CDR1 MNHEY and CDR2 SVGAGI. Deletions cut 1 base from V and 3 bases from J, with 12 bases between. Here the CDR3 reads CASSYYSKGDTEAFF. CDR3 coding DNA: TGTGCCAGCAGTTACTACTCTAAAGGGGACACTGAAGCTTTCTTT.

The V gene is TRBV28, the J gene TRBJ1-6, with D possibly being TRBD1 (5 bases). From germline, CDR1 is MDHEN and CDR2 SYDVKM. CDR3 length equals 13 residues. V was cut by 3 bases and J by 10 bases, with 10 bases left in between. The CDR3 DNA follows: TGTGCCAGCAGTTTCCAGGGTCGGTCACCCCTCCACTTT. Its protein product is CASSFQGRSPLHF.

CDR3 protein: CASSQLGVRETYF. Written as DNA, the CDR3 is TGTGCCAGCAGCCAACTCGGGGTCCGGGAAACGTACTTC. The chain uses TRBV14 and TRBJ2-7; possibly TRBD2 for D (5 bases). Germline loops: CDR1 SGHDN, CDR2 FVKESK. There are 13 residues in the CDR3. V shed 2 bases and J shed 12 bases, with 17 bases lying between them.

The CDR3 nucleotides are TGTGCCAGCAGTAGCGCCGGGACAGGGCCCTACGAGCAGTACTTC. It yields the protein CASSSAGTGPYEQYF. This chain connects TRBV6-5 to TRBJ2-7; TRBD1 matches at 9 bases. In germline, CDR1 is MNHEY, CDR2 SVGAGI. The length of the CDR3 is 15 residues. V gave up 5 bases and J gave up 2 bases; unmatched junction bases: 7.

The chain is built from TRBV2 and TRBJ2-5; D remains ambiguous. CDR1 SNHLY and CDR2 FYNNEI come from the germline V gene. The CDR3 extends over 14 amino acids. V lost 5 bases and J 1 base, leaving 11 bases between the germline ends. The CDR3, as DNA: TGTGCCAGCAGTCCAATACTGTTCCAAGAGACCCAGTACTTC. Translating it yields CASSPILFQETQYF.

The chain employs TRBV19 and TRBJ2-7, with a tentative D call TRBD2 (5 bases). Germline assignment: CDR1 LNHDA and CDR2 SQIVND (reference sequence). V was pared by 2 bases and J by 4 bases, with 9 bases between. The CDR3 extends over 13 amino acids. The CDR3 region is CASSITPGYEQYF. CDR3 nucleotide sequence: TGTGCCAGTAGTATAACCCCGGGGTACGAGCAGTACTTC.

The rearrangement joins TRBV15 to TRBJ2-3; D is undetermined. Germline V gene data show CDR1 as LNHNV and CDR2 as YYDKDF (reference sequence). Trimming left V 0 bases short and J 2 bases short, with 12 bases between. The CDR3 is 16 residues long. CDR3 region: CATSRDTWYTTDTQYF. CDR3 nucleotides: TGTGCCACCAGCAGAGACACATGGTATACCACAGATACGCAGTATTTT.

The genes are TRBV6-6 and TRBJ2-7, with TRBD2 identical over 7 bases. Germline lookup yields CDR1 MNHNY and CDR2 SVGAGI (reference sequence). The CDR3 has 14 amino acids. Trimming removed 2 bases from V and 2 bases from J; junction bases left unmatched: 3. DNA for the CDR3: TGTGCCAGCAGTTACGAGGGGACTACCTACGAGCAGTACTTC. Its translation is CASSYEGTTYEQYF.

The genes are TRBV28 and TRBJ1-5; D is uncertain. The V end was cut by 6 bases, the J end by 4 bases, with 13 bases between. Germline CDR1 MDHEN, CDR2 SYDVKM. This CDR3 is 14 amino acids long. In DNA, the CDR3 is TGTGCCAGCAGCTCCAGGCCTTTTAATCAGCCCCAGCATTTT. Protein product: CASSSRPFNQPQHF.

The gene calls are TRBV5-1 and TRBJ2-3; D is possibly TRBD2 (6 bases). Per the germline V gene, CDR1 is SGHRS and CDR2 is YFSETQ. Between the trimmed V and J ends, which lost 7 bases and 0 bases, there was a span of 18 bases. The CDR3 runs 16 residues. For the CDR3, the DNA is TGCGCCAGCTCCGGTGGCGGGGTAGGTAGCACAGATACGCAGTATTTT. Its protein is CASSGGGVGSTDTQYF.

The V call is TRBV7-9, the J call TRBJ1-2; no reliable D call. The CDR3 sequence is 15 residues long. V was clipped by 2 bases and J by 3 bases, with 13 bases between them. Per germline, CDR1 SEHNR and CDR2 FQNEAQ (reference sequence). The DNA for the CDR3 is TGTGCCAGCAGCTTACAGATGCGGTGGGACTATGGCTACACCTTC. Translation: CASSLQMRWDYGYTF.

V gene TRBV28 combines with J gene TRBJ2-7; the D gene is possibly TRBD1 (6 bases). CDR1 is MDHEN and CDR2 is SYDVKM in the germline V gene. The CDR3 covers 15 residues. The V gene lost 6 bases and the J gene lost 3 bases, with 18 bases spanning the gap. The CDR3 region has the DNA TGTGCCAGCAGCCGAACTTCCCAGGGGAGCTACGAGCAGTACTTC. It translates to CASSRTSQGSYEQYF. The full variable domain, with the rest looked up from reference TRBV28 and TRBJ2-7, is DVKVTQSSRYLVKRTGEKVFLECVQDMDHENMFWYRQDPGLGLRLIYFSYDVKMKEKGDIPEGYSVSREKKERFSLILESASTNQTSMYLCASSRTSQGSYEQYFGPGTRLTVT.

This chain joins TRBV11-2 and TRBJ1-6; no reliable D call. Germline CDR1 and CDR2: SGHAT and FQNNGV. Trimming shortened V by 5 bases and J by 8 bases, and 10 bases separated the two germline ends. The length of the CDR3 is 13 residues. CDR3 sequence reads: CASSPAPDSPLHF. The CDR3 nucleotides are TGTGCCAGCAGCCCCGCCCCGGATTCACCCCTCCACTTT.

This clone was recorded once. The genes are TRBV7-9 and TRBJ2-7; 7 bases line up with TRBD1. The CDR3 is 15 amino acids. Trimming took 7 bases from V and 5 from J; bases not matched to a gene: 14. Germline V gene lookup returns CDR1 SEHNR and CDR2 FQNEAQ (reference sequence). This CDR3 is CASTRRQGSGDEQYF. As DNA, the CDR3 is TGTGCCAGCACCCGCCGACAGGGTAGTGGGGACGAGCAGTACTTC.

The rearrangement links TRBV7-9 to TRBJ1-6; 8 bases agree with TRBD1. Germline V gene sequence: CDR1 SEHNR, CDR2 FQNEAQ (reference sequence). V trimming: 4 bases; J trimming: 1 base; junction bases outside the gene matches: 9. The CDR3 is 18 amino acids. The CDR3 loop reads CASSYLSGGASYNSPLHF. The CDR3 DNA reads as TGTGCCAGCAGCTATCTATCAGGGGGCGCATCCTATAATTCACCCCTCCACTTT.

This chain joins TRBV28 and TRBJ1-5; 9 nucleotides agree with TRBD1. The CDR3 loop spans 17 amino acids. Germline V gene sequence: CDR1 MDHEN, CDR2 SYDVKM. V trimming: 6 bases; J trimming: 0 bases; junction bases outside the gene matches: 9. This CDR3 is CASSPPDRGNSNQPQHF. CDR3 nucleotide sequence: TGTGCCAGCAGCCCCCCGGACAGGGGAAATAGCAATCAGCCCCAGCATTTT. Based on the CDR3 plus reference TRBV28 and TRBJ1-5, the full variable domain is DVKVTQSSRYLVKRTGEKVFLECVQDMDHENMFWYRQDPGLGLRLIYFSYDVKMKEKGDIPEGYSVSREKKERFSLILESASTNQTSMYLCASSPPDRGNSNQPQHFGDGTRLSIL.

The V and J genes are TRBV25-1 and TRBJ1-2; D might be TRBD1 (6 bases). V lost 3 bases to trimming and J lost 2 bases, with 7 bases between them. Germline V lookup: CDR1 MGHDK, CDR2 SYGVNS. CDR3 size: 13 residues. CDR3 nucleotides: TGTGCCAGCAGTGATGACAGGAACTATGGCTACACCTTC. It codes for CASSDDRNYGYTF.

The chain is built from TRBV10-3 and TRBJ2-1, with 14 bases matching TRBD2. The CDR3 extends over 12 amino acids. Germline assignment: CDR1 ENHRY and CDR2 SYGVKD. The junction had 0 bases not matched to a gene; V was cut back by 8 bases and J by 9 bases. CDR3 residues: CAIGTSGGEQFF. The CDR3 bases are TGTGCCATCGGGACTAGCGGGGGTGAGCAGTTCTTC.